What follows are 14 T cell receptor beta chains derived from one specimen sequenced in a study of control samples from healthy donors and cancer patients. The method was immunoSEQ multiplex PCR; TCRdb's version includes in-frame clones alone and lacks a portion of them. The sample lists 350,000 to 450,000 clones; roughly 90% were seen once. Source material: PBMCs. The receptors shown here come from a man aged 40-49 years with head and neck cancer.

The chain carries TRBV7-2 and TRBJ1-1; weak D call: TRBD1 (5 bases). In germline, CDR1 is SGHTA, CDR2 FQGNSA. V was pared by 5 bases and J by 2 bases, with 21 bases between. CDR3 length: 17 residues. The CDR3 coding sequence is TGTGCCAGCAGCCTTATGCGAATCCAGGGTCCAAACACTGAAGCTTTCTTT. Protein product: CASSLMRIQGPNTEAFF.

CDR3 bases: TGTGCCAGCAGCGAATCAGGGCTACCCTATGGCTACACCTTC. It encodes CASSESGLPYGYTF. The genes are TRBV9 and TRBJ1-2, with D perhaps matching TRBD1 (5 bases). The CDR3 contains 14 residues. Trimming left V 3 bases short and J 4 bases short, with 13 bases between. Germline V gene data show CDR1 as SGDLS and CDR2 as YYNGEE.

V is TRBV19 and J is TRBJ1-2, with D unclear. V lost 5 bases to trimming and J lost 8 bases, with 15 bases between them. Germline V gene sequence: CDR1 LNHDA, CDR2 SQIVND (reference sequence). The CDR3 is made up of 13 amino acids. The DNA for the CDR3 is TGTGCCAGTAGTGAACTAACGGGGAGCGGCTACACCTTC. This gives the protein CASSELTGSGYTF.

V and J are TRBV5-5 and TRBJ2-7; 10 positions match TRBD2. The CDR3 length is 15 residues. Trimming at V came to 4 bases and at J to 3 bases, leaving 7 bases not matched to a gene. Looked up from germline, CDR1 is SGHKS and CDR2 is YYEKEE (reference sequence). The CDR3 nucleotides read TGTGCCAGCAGCCCTTTTTTAGCGGGAGGCTACGAGCAGTACTTC. It yields the protein CASSPFLAGGYEQYF. The full variable domain, completed using reference TRBV5-5 and TRBJ2-7, is DAGVTQSPTHLIKTRGQQVTLRCSPISGHKSVSWYQQVLGQGPQFIFQYYEKEERGRGNFPDRFSARQFPNYSSELNVNALLLGDSALYLCASSPFLAGGYEQYFGPGTRLTVT.

V is TRBV24-1 and J is TRBJ2-7, with D perhaps matching TRBD1 (5 bases). The CDR3 totals 12 residues. The germline V gene encodes CDR1 KGHDR and CDR2 SFDVKD. The V end lost 5 bases, the J end lost 3 bases, and 7 bases lay between the germline ends. The CDR3 nucleotides are TGTGCCACCAGTGGAGACAGCTACGAGCAGTACTTC. Translated: CATSGDSYEQYF.

The chain is built from TRBV12-3 or TRBV12-4 and TRBJ2-7, with D perhaps matching TRBD1 (6 bases). Trimming removed 2 bases from V and 4 bases from J, with 6 bases in between. The CDR3 sequence is 12 residues long. CDR3 DNA: TGTGCCAGCAGTTTAAGGGGGTACGAGCAGTACTTC. It yields the protein CASSLRGYEQYF.

The chain has TRBV19 and TRBJ1-1; 9 bases align to TRBD1. Per the germline V gene, CDR1 is LNHDA and CDR2 is SQIVND (reference sequence). CDR3 length: 13 amino acids. The V gene end was trimmed by 5 bases and the J gene end by 9 bases; junction bases not matched to a gene: 7. For the CDR3, the DNA is TGTGCCAGTAGTCCGGGGACAGGGACGAAAGCTTTCTTT. It codes for CASSPGTGTKAFF.

This clone was seen a single time. The chain uses TRBV27 and TRBJ2-7; 7 nucleotides line up with TRBD2. Per the germline V gene, CDR1 is MNHEY and CDR2 is SMNVEV (reference sequence). The CDR3 spans 12 residues. V was clipped by 2 bases and J by 6 bases; unmatched bases: 1. CDR3 in amino acids: CASSLGGGEQYF. The CDR3 nucleotides are TGTGCCAGCAGTTTAGGGGGGGGCGAGCAGTACTTC.

The V call is TRBV19, the J call TRBJ1-1; TRBD1 might be the D (5 bases). Germline lookup yields CDR1 LNHDA and CDR2 SQIVND (reference sequence). Trimming took off 8 bases at V and 5 bases at J, with 15 bases between the two ends. The CDR3 has 13 residues. CDR3 sequence reads: CASQDGGRTEAFF. The CDR3 coding sequence is TGTGCCAGTCAGGATGGGGGTCGTACTGAAGCTTTCTTT.

On this clone itself: Additional DNA sequences in this sample encode the identical CDR3. The chain carries TRBV4-3 and TRBJ1-6; the match to TRBD1 covers 7 bases. The length of the CDR3 is 14 residues. J lost 11 bases, V lost 5 bases, and 9 bases had no gene match. From germline, CDR1 is LGHNA and CDR2 YSLEER. In DNA form, the CDR3 reads TGCGCCAGCAGCTCCGGGACAGAAGCTACACCCCTCCACTTT. As protein: CASSSGTEATPLHF.

On this clone: Distinct nucleotide sequences in the sample also encode this CDR3. V is TRBV9 and J is TRBJ1-1; no clear D gene. This CDR3 contains 15 residues. The germline V gene has CDR1 SGDLS and CDR2 YYNGEE. V was trimmed by 0 bases and J by 0 bases, leaving 9 bases between them. This CDR3 reads CASSVDGGLNTEAFF. DNA for the CDR3: TGTGCCAGCAGCGTAGATGGAGGGTTGAACACTGAAGCTTTCTTT.

This chain uses TRBV6-1 with TRBJ2-1, with D tentatively TRBD1 or TRBD2 (5 bases each). Trimming removed 3 bases from V and 4 bases from J, with 13 bases in between. The CDR3 consists of 15 residues. The V gene's germline CDR1 is MNHNS and CDR2 SASEGT. The CDR3 DNA reads as TGTGCCAGCAGTGAGGACGGGACCTCTTACAATGAGCAGTTCTTC. Translated, it gives CASSEDGTSYNEQFF.

The chain combines TRBV2 with TRBJ2-3; TRBD1 matches at 7 bases. The length of the CDR3 is 15 residues. The V gene's germline CDR1 is SNHLY and CDR2 FYNNEI. V gave up 2 bases and J gave up 2 bases; unmatched junction bases: 4. This chain's CDR3 is CASSERGQYTDTQYF. CDR3 sequence (DNA): TGTGCCAGCAGTGAAAGGGGACAGTACACAGATACGCAGTATTTT.

This clone has just a few counts. This chain links TRBV2 with TRBJ2-7; 11 nucleotides match TRBD2. The CDR3 has 15 amino acids. V was clipped by 4 bases and J by 7 bases; unmatched bases: 9. The germline CDR1 and CDR2 sequences are SNHLY and FYNNEI. In DNA, the CDR3 is TGTGCCAGCAGTGTTGCGACTAGCGGGATACAAGAGCAGTACTTC. This translates into CASSVATSGIQEQYF. The full variable domain, with the rest looked up from reference TRBV2 and TRBJ2-7, is EPEVTQTPSHQVTQMGQEVILRCVPISNHLYFYWYRQILGQKVEFLVSFYNNEISEKSEIFDDQFSVERPDGSNFTLKIRSTKLEDSAMYFCASSVATSGIQEQYFGPGTRLTVT.